This TCR beta chain was captured by sequencing in a study of shared T cell receptors in the human thymus. Germline CDR1 is SGDLS and CDR2 is YYNGEE. This CDR3 is built from 15 residues. The ends were cut back, 4 bases at V and 3 bases at J, with 17 bases in the middle. Profiling relied on immunoSEQ multiplex PCR, and the TCRdb table lists in-frame clones only, not all of them. This sample carries more than 300,000 clones, approximately 95% of them seen once, and the ten largest clones take approximately 0.02%. The TCR comes from a human donor. The chain recombines TRBV9 with TRBJ2-7; a weak D match, TRBD2 (5 bases). Material: thymocytes. The CDR3 sequence: CASSTRAQRGYEQYF. The CDR3 DNA sequence: TGTGCCAGCAGCACCCGGGCCCAACGGGGCTACGAGCAGTACTTC. The full variable domain, with the rest looked up from reference TRBV9 and TRBJ2-7, is DSGVTQTPKHLITATGQRVTLRCSPRSGDLSVYWYQQSLDQGLQFLIQYYNGEERAKGNILERFSAQQFPDLHSELNLSSLELGDSALYFCASSTRAQRGYEQYFGPGTRLTVT.